These T cell receptor beta chains were read from a single sample in a study of T cell repertoires in cytomegalovirus infection. TCRdb re-called the reads through MiXCR, storing one row per CDR3 protein. The sample consists of 490,000 or so distinct CDR3 sequences, approximately 11% of them appearing once. Sequencing input: PBMCs. The receptors stem from a human donor in good health (CMV status not recorded). Some clones in this sample may be carry-over from other donors' samples. The CDR3 runs from the conserved cysteine through the conserved F or W. Each record gives: CDR3 DNA, CDR3 protein, J gene, clone size, V gene, D gene. A D gene is named only where the DNA matches it firmly. Clone size is given for some rows only: seen once, a few or many times, or a class if the clone is expanded.

CDR3 DNA: TGTGCCAGCAGCTTCTTACAGGGTCCCGGGGAGCTGTTTTTT
CDR3 protein: CASSFLQGPGELFF
J gene: TRBJ2-2
clone size: -
V gene: TRBV5-4
D gene: -

CDR3 DNA: TGTGCCAGCAGTTTATCACAGGGATGGTACGAGCAGTACTTC
CDR3 protein: CASSLSQGWYEQYF
J gene: TRBJ2-7
clone size: many
V gene: TRBV27
D gene: -

CDR3 DNA: TGTGCTAGTGGTTCCCTGACGGTCCCGCCCGGGGAGCTGTTTTTT
CDR3 protein: CASGSLTVPPGELFF
J gene: TRBJ2-2
clone size: many
V gene: TRBV12-5
D gene: -

CDR3 DNA: TGTGCCAGCATGGGGGACAGCGACACTGAAGCTTTCTTT
CDR3 protein: CASMGDSDTEAFF
J gene: TRBJ1-1
clone size: -
V gene: TRBV27
D gene: TRBD1

CDR3 DNA: TGTGCCAGCAGCGTAGAACTAGCGGGTAGGAATGAGCAGTTCTTC
CDR3 protein: CASSVELAGRNEQFF
J gene: TRBJ2-1
clone size: -
V gene: TRBV9
D gene: TRBD2

CDR3 DNA: TGTGCCAGCAGCTTAGAGGCCACGGGAGGGCCCTCCTACAATGAGCAGTTCTTC
CDR3 protein: CASSLEATGGPSYNEQFF
J gene: TRBJ2-1
clone size: many
V gene: TRBV11-2
D gene: TRBD2

CDR3 DNA: TGTGCCACCAGAACCTCGGGGACTGCCTCCTACGAGCAGTACTTC
CDR3 protein: CATRTSGTASYEQYF
J gene: TRBJ2-7
clone size: -
V gene: TRBV24-1
D gene: -

CDR3 DNA: TGTGCCAGCGGCATGGCAGGGGCCTACGAGCAGTACTTC
CDR3 protein: CASGMAGAYEQYF
J gene: TRBJ2-7
clone size: -
V gene: TRBV25-1
D gene: -

CDR3 DNA: TGTGCCAGTACCCCTGGTCGACAGGGACCGAGCTCCTACAATGAGCAGTTCTTC
CDR3 protein: CASTPGRQGPSSYNEQFF
J gene: TRBJ2-1
clone size: -
V gene: TRBV19
D gene: TRBD1

CDR3 DNA: TGCAGTGCTAGAGATGGGGGGGAAGGAGATTCACCCCTCCACTTT
CDR3 protein: CSARDGGEGDSPLHF
J gene: TRBJ1-6
clone size: -
V gene: TRBV20-1
D gene: -

CDR3 DNA: TGTGCCAGCAGCTTAGCTCCCATTCCGGATGGGACATCTAACTACAATGAGCAGTTCTTC
CDR3 protein: CASSLAPIPDGTSNYNEQFF
J gene: TRBJ2-1
clone size: many
V gene: TRBV7-8
D gene: -

CDR3 DNA: TGTGCCAGCAGTTTAACAGGGGTCTGGGGGACTGAAGCTTTCTTT
CDR3 protein: CASSLTGVWGTEAFF
J gene: TRBJ1-1
clone size: few
V gene: TRBV11-2
D gene: TRBD1

CDR3 DNA: TGTGCCAGCAGTTTCGTCATGAACACTGAAGCTTTCTTT
CDR3 protein: CASSFVMNTEAFF
J gene: TRBJ1-1
clone size: many
V gene: TRBV12-3/TRBV12-4
D gene: -

CDR3 DNA: TGTGCCAGCAGTGGATACAGGGGAACTTTCTTT
CDR3 protein: CASSGYRGTFF
J gene: TRBJ1-1
clone size: -
V gene: TRBV2
D gene: TRBD1

CDR3 DNA: TGTGCCAGCAGTTTCGGTCTCGATTTAGATACGCAGTATTTT
CDR3 protein: CASSFGLDLDTQYF
J gene: TRBJ2-3
clone size: many
V gene: TRBV12-3/TRBV12-4
D gene: -

CDR3 DNA: TGTGCCAGCAGCCAGGCAGGAAATCAGCCCCAGCATTTT
CDR3 protein: CASSQAGNQPQHF
J gene: TRBJ1-5
clone size: few
V gene: TRBV3-1
D gene: -

CDR3 DNA: TGTGCCAGCAGCCTTGGGGTGACTGAAGCTTTCTTT
CDR3 protein: CASSLGVTEAFF
J gene: TRBJ1-1
clone size: many
V gene: TRBV7-9
D gene: -

CDR3 DNA: TGCAGCGTTGAAGATCGGGGGACAGGCACCCCAGATACGCAGTATTTT
CDR3 protein: CSVEDRGTGTPDTQYF
J gene: TRBJ2-3
clone size: -
V gene: TRBV29-1
D gene: TRBD1

CDR3 DNA: TGTGCCAGCAGCCGATGGGACGGATCCTCCTACGAGCAGTACTTC
CDR3 protein: CASSRWDGSSYEQYF
J gene: TRBJ2-7
clone size: -
V gene: TRBV7-8
D gene: -

CDR3 DNA: TGTGCCAGCAGTTTGAACAGCAAAGAGACCCAGTACTTC
CDR3 protein: CASSLNSKETQYF
J gene: TRBJ2-5
clone size: -
V gene: TRBV27
D gene: -

CDR3 DNA: TGTGCCATCAGTCAGGACAGAAATCAGCCCCAGCATTTT
CDR3 protein: CAISQDRNQPQHF
J gene: TRBJ1-5
clone size: -
V gene: TRBV10-3
D gene: -

CDR3 DNA: TGTGCCAGTAGTATAGTTAGGACAGGGCTTCAGCCCCAGCATTTT
CDR3 protein: CASSIVRTGLQPQHF
J gene: TRBJ1-5
clone size: -
V gene: TRBV19
D gene: TRBD1

CDR3 DNA: TGTGCCAGCAGTTTTAGGAGGTGGGGTGAAAAACTGTTTTTT
CDR3 protein: CASSFRRWGEKLFF
J gene: TRBJ1-4
clone size: many
V gene: TRBV27
D gene: -

CDR3 DNA: TGTGCCAGCAGTTTAGTGGGCGGAGCAAGTCACTACGAGCAGTACTTC
CDR3 protein: CASSLVGGASHYEQYF
J gene: TRBJ2-7
clone size: few
V gene: TRBV28
D gene: -

CDR3 DNA: TGCAGCGTTGCGCCTTTAGCGGGGGGGTCGGCGCAGTATTTT
CDR3 protein: CSVAPLAGGSAQYF
J gene: TRBJ2-3
clone size: few
V gene: TRBV29-1
D gene: TRBD2

CDR3 DNA: TGTGCCAGCAGTTACTCTTCGACATCGACCCAGCATTTT
CDR3 protein: CASSYSSTSTQHF
J gene: TRBJ1-5
clone size: -
V gene: TRBV6-5
D gene: -

CDR3 DNA: TGTGCCAGCAGCTTGGGCAGGGAGGACTATGGCTACACCTTC
CDR3 protein: CASSLGREDYGYTF
J gene: TRBJ1-2
clone size: many
V gene: TRBV5-4
D gene: -

CDR3 DNA: TGTGCCAGCAGACAAGAAGGGTTAGGCGGCTACACCTTC
CDR3 protein: CASRQEGLGGYTF
J gene: TRBJ1-2
clone size: -
V gene: TRBV5-4
D gene: -

CDR3 DNA: TGTGCCAGCAGCCTGACAGCAAACTCTGGAAACACCATATATTTT
CDR3 protein: CASSLTANSGNTIYF
J gene: TRBJ1-3
clone size: many
V gene: TRBV27
D gene: -

CDR3 DNA: TGTGCCAGCAGCCCGACAGGGGAGAAGGATAATGAAAAACTGTTTTTT
CDR3 protein: CASSPTGEKDNEKLFF
J gene: TRBJ1-4
clone size: few
V gene: TRBV5-4
D gene: TRBD1

CDR3 DNA: TGTGCCAGCAGCCTACTCCGGGGGGGGCCGAGCACAGATACGCAGTATTTT
CDR3 protein: CASSLLRGGPSTDTQYF
J gene: TRBJ2-3
clone size: few
V gene: TRBV7-9
D gene: TRBD2

CDR3 DNA: TGTGCCAGGGAGAACGGGCCGGGTGACGTCCTGACTTTC
CDR3 protein: CARENGPGDVLTF
J gene: TRBJ2-6
clone size: many
V gene: TRBV2
D gene: -

CDR3 DNA: TGCAGTGCTAGTCACCAGGGTAATTCACCCCTCCACTTT
CDR3 protein: CSASHQGNSPLHF
J gene: TRBJ1-6
clone size: -
V gene: TRBV20-1
D gene: -

CDR3 DNA: TGTGCCAGCAGCCTACGGACAGGGGGCGATTCACCCCTCCACTTT
CDR3 protein: CASSLRTGGDSPLHF
J gene: TRBJ1-6
clone size: few
V gene: TRBV7-6
D gene: TRBD1

CDR3 DNA: TGTGCCAGCAGCCGGATCCAAGAGACCCAGTACTTC
CDR3 protein: CASSRIQETQYF
J gene: TRBJ2-5
clone size: many
V gene: TRBV11-2
D gene: -

CDR3 DNA: TGTGCCAGCAGCTTAGGGGGGGCCAGGGGCTACGAGCAGTACTTC
CDR3 protein: CASSLGGARGYEQYF
J gene: TRBJ2-7
clone size: many
V gene: TRBV7-2
D gene: -

CDR3 DNA: TGCGCCAGCAGCTTTGACAGGGGGCAAGCTTTCTTT
CDR3 protein: CASSFDRGQAFF
J gene: TRBJ1-1
clone size: few
V gene: TRBV5-1
D gene: TRBD1

CDR3 DNA: TGTGCCAGCAGTTTCAGTAGGGGTCGGGGGACCGGGGAGCTGTTTTTT
CDR3 protein: CASSFSRGRGTGELFF
J gene: TRBJ2-2
clone size: many
V gene: TRBV6-1
D gene: -

CDR3 DNA: TGTGCCAGCAGAACTACGTCAACAGATACGCAGTATTTT
CDR3 protein: CASRTTSTDTQYF
J gene: TRBJ2-3
clone size: many
V gene: TRBV6-2/TRBV6-3
D gene: -

CDR3 DNA: TGCAGTGTCGGGGAAAACCAAGAGACCCAGTACTTC
CDR3 protein: CSVGENQETQYF
J gene: TRBJ2-5
clone size: -
V gene: TRBV20-1
D gene: -

CDR3 DNA: TGTGCCAGCCACGCGGAGACAGATACGCAGTATTTT
CDR3 protein: CASHAETDTQYF
J gene: TRBJ2-3
clone size: few
V gene: TRBV6-2/TRBV6-3
D gene: -

CDR3 DNA: TGTGCCAGCAGCTTGGTATCGGGTGTCACAGATACGCAGTATTTT
CDR3 protein: CASSLVSGVTDTQYF
J gene: TRBJ2-3
clone size: many
V gene: TRBV5-4
D gene: -

CDR3 DNA: TGTGCCACTTCGGGGGGGATAGAGACCCAGTACTTC
CDR3 protein: CATSGGIETQYF
J gene: TRBJ2-5
clone size: few
V gene: TRBV28
D gene: TRBD2

CDR3 DNA: TGCAGTGCACAGCCCCGGGACAGAGAAATCCAAAACACCATATATTTT
CDR3 protein: CSAQPRDREIQNTIYF
J gene: TRBJ1-3
clone size: few
V gene: TRBV20-1
D gene: TRBD1

CDR3 DNA: TGTGCCAGCAGCCAGCAGCCCTTCTATAATTCACCCCTCCACTTT
CDR3 protein: CASSQQPFYNSPLHF
J gene: TRBJ1-6
clone size: many
V gene: TRBV3-1
D gene: -

CDR3 DNA: TGTGCCAGCAGATGGCTACTAGCGGACAATGAGCAGTTCTTC
CDR3 protein: CASRWLLADNEQFF
J gene: TRBJ2-1
clone size: many
V gene: TRBV6-6
D gene: TRBD2

CDR3 DNA: TGTGCCAGCAGCGCGGACAGGGGAGGAAAACTGTTTTTT
CDR3 protein: CASSADRGGKLFF
J gene: TRBJ1-4
clone size: many
V gene: TRBV7-7
D gene: TRBD1

CDR3 DNA: TGTGCCAGCAGCGCAGACCTCTATGGCTACACCTTC
CDR3 protein: CASSADLYGYTF
J gene: TRBJ1-2
clone size: -
V gene: TRBV9
D gene: -

CDR3 DNA: TGTGCCAGCAGCTTCCACGGAATCAATCAGCCCCAGCATTTT
CDR3 protein: CASSFHGINQPQHF
J gene: TRBJ1-5
clone size: few
V gene: TRBV5-8
D gene: -

CDR3 DNA: TGTGCCAGCAGCGACCCGGCCAGCCCCGGCTACACCTTC
CDR3 protein: CASSDPASPGYTF
J gene: TRBJ1-2
clone size: many
V gene: TRBV5-4
D gene: -

CDR3 DNA: TGCAGCGTTGAGGGGGGGACAGGGTACGAGCAGTACTTC
CDR3 protein: CSVEGGTGYEQYF
J gene: TRBJ2-7
clone size: many
V gene: TRBV29-1
D gene: TRBD1

CDR3 DNA: TGTGCCAGCTATACCGGGACTAGCGGGATCTTCAATGAGCAGTTCTTC
CDR3 protein: CASYTGTSGIFNEQFF
J gene: TRBJ2-1
clone size: few
V gene: TRBV18
D gene: TRBD2

CDR3 DNA: TGTGCCAGCAGTTTACGGAGGTCGGGTACCTACGAGCAGTACTTC
CDR3 protein: CASSLRRSGTYEQYF
J gene: TRBJ2-7
clone size: many
V gene: TRBV28
D gene: -

CDR3 DNA: TGTGCCAGCAGCCAGGGGGGGAGTCTACTAAACACCGGGGAGCTGTTTTTT
CDR3 protein: CASSQGGSLLNTGELFF
J gene: TRBJ2-2
clone size: many
V gene: TRBV7-2
D gene: -

CDR3 DNA: TGTGCCAGCAGTTCCGGACAGGGCCGGGGGCCCCAGCATTTT
CDR3 protein: CASSSGQGRGPQHF
J gene: TRBJ1-5
clone size: many
V gene: TRBV28
D gene: TRBD1

CDR3 DNA: TGTGCCAGCAGTTTAAGGCAGGGGGTATCTGAAGCTTTCTTT
CDR3 protein: CASSLRQGVSEAFF
J gene: TRBJ1-1
clone size: once
V gene: TRBV12-3/TRBV12-4
D gene: TRBD1

CDR3 DNA: TGTGCCAGCAGTTACCAGGATGAGCAGTTCTTC
CDR3 protein: CASSYQDEQFF
J gene: TRBJ2-1
clone size: many
V gene: TRBV27
D gene: -

CDR3 DNA: TGCAGTGCTCTGCCAGGGGACGCCACCTACGAGCAGTACTTC
CDR3 protein: CSALPGDATYEQYF
J gene: TRBJ2-7
clone size: -
V gene: TRBV20-1
D gene: -

CDR3 DNA: TGCAGTGCTAGAGTTGGGGGGCGGGTTCGCTATGGCTACACCTTC
CDR3 protein: CSARVGGRVRYGYTF
J gene: TRBJ1-2
clone size: few
V gene: TRBV20-1
D gene: -

CDR3 DNA: TGTGCCACCCCGGGGCGGACAAACACTGAAGCTTTCTTT
CDR3 protein: CATPGRTNTEAFF
J gene: TRBJ1-1
clone size: -
V gene: TRBV12-3/TRBV12-4
D gene: -